This T cell receptor (beta chain) was documented in a study of cytomegalovirus exposure and HLA in healthy donors. The PCR ran on 60 Vbeta and 13 Jbeta primers. TCRdb's table, derived via immunoSEQ multiplex PCR, lists solely in-frame clones and lacks some. The sample holds some 200,000 clones; roughly 73% are singletons and the top ten take less than 2%. The CDR3 runs 18 residues. V dropped 5 bases and J dropped 5; count of bases not matched to a gene: 18. The germline gives CDR1 SGHAT, CDR2 FQNNGV. All donors participated as healthy donors of bone marrow. To note about this clone: The antigen is not known.

General observations from the study: Other equally common chains were less clonally expanded than HLA-associated TCR beta chains, a later analysis showed. An analysis that came later showed most CMV-associated TCR beta chains appearing HLA-restricted. Cytomegalovirus-associated TCR beta chains were listed, numbering more than 150.

This chain uses TRBV11-2 with TRBJ2-3, with 8 positions matching TRBD2. The source of this sequence is a woman in her twenties or thirties in good health and CMV-seronegative. The sequenced sample was PBMCs. The chain's CDR3 is CASSLEMAPGGQGDTQYF. DNA for the CDR3: TGTGCCAGCAGCCTCGAGATGGCCCCGGGGGGGCAGGGAGATACGCAGTATTTT.